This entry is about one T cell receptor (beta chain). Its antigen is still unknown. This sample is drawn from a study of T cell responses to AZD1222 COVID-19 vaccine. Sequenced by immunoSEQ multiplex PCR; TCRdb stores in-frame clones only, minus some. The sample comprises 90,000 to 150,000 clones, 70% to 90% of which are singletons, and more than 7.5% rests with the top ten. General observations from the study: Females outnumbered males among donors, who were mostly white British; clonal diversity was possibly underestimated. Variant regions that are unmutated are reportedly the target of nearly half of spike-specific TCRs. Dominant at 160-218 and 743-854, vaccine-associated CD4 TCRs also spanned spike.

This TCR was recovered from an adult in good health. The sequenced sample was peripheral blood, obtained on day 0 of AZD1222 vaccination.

CDR3 coding DNA: TGTGCCAGCAGCTCCGCCCGAGGGGCTGAAGATACGCAGTATTTT. It translates to CASSSARGAEDTQYF. V and J are TRBV11-2 and TRBJ2-3; perhaps D is TRBD1 or TRBD2 (5 bases each). Germline loops: CDR1 SGHAT, CDR2 FQNNGV. V lost 4 bases and J 5 bases, leaving 16 bases between the germline ends. The CDR3 has 15 amino acids.